This TCR beta chain was identified in a study of T cell clonotyping in hematopoietic cell transplantation (dated by TCRdb to about 2021). Regarding the study in general: A total of under 150 blood samples were gathered in the study from around 40 consecutive transplant recipients along with their related donors. Recruitment of patients was conducted between 2015 and January 2017, and follow-up was continued until late 2020 or death.

Findings and caveats that apply to the study as a whole: The sample size was limited, and CD4 and CD8 repertoire contributions could not be separated because cells were not sorted. Broader posttransplant TCR repertoire diversity was predicted by donor and pretransplant recipient Inverse Simpson Index values. Recipient TCR diversity fell after transplant, with pathologically expanded clonotypes rising progressively from day 30 to day 180. Recipient repertoires showed only a small fraction of overlap with donor repertoires, and over 97% appeared de novo at the given depth.

Turning to this clone: Its cognate antigen has yet to be identified. Per-base qualities were not stored, and no clone one base away is much larger.

The immunoSEQ assay, a bias-controlled multiplex PCR with V- and J-specific primers, was used to amplify TCR beta CDR3 regions from genomic DNA. A proprietary barcode and Illumina adapter sequences were added to the CDR3 amplicons in a second PCR step. CDR3 libraries were sequenced on an Illumina MiSeq instrument. The study's own analysis went as follows. Export and quality control were handled in immunoSEQ Analyzer 3.0, while downstream analyses relied on R Bioconductor and Immunarch. Only productive rearrangements within the normalized downsampled data set were used in the calculation of repertoire metrics. In the normalized cohort, clonotypes with more than 5 templates were defined as pathologically expanded. The Inverse Simpson Index served as the measure of repertoire diversity. The non-normalized data set was used for CMV-specificity analyses so that all clonotypes could be captured. The source is immuneACCESS, and TCRdb retained only in-frame sequences with V and J called. Part of the clones is not carried over; for the studies checked, unresolved V genes explain less than half of this, and the remainder is unexplained. The DNA was the basis for D and trimming; V, J and clone size are from that table. In all, the sample holds roughly 3,000 clones, and 83% of those were seen once. 30% of the sample is in the top ten clones.

The CDR1 and CDR2 encoded by the germline V gene are SGHAT and FQNNGV. The CDR3 covers 16 residues, taking in both the cysteine and the phenylalanine. Just the 48-base CDR3 DNA is kept, in frame starting at base 1. Trimming takes 1 base from V and 3 bases from J, and the germline ends sit 16 bases apart. The time point label corresponds to: 180 days after allo-HCT. Recipient blood was collected about 28 days before transplant and at days 30, 100 and 180 after transplant. Using Nuclei Lysis Solution, genomic DNA was extracted from unfractionated peripheral blood mononuclear cells that were either fresh or cryopreserved.

The clonotype originates from a female patient between 40 and 55 years old who had an allogeneic stem cell transplant from a related donor, so T cells may come from the graft donor. Some clones in this sample may be carry-over from other donors' samples. The rearranged segments are TRBV11-2 and TRBJ2-7; the D match is possibly TRBD1 or TRBD2, with 6 bases aligned in each. The sequencing used PBMCs, collected 180 days after allogeneic stem cell transplant. The bases read TGTGCCAGCAGCTTAGGCAACAGGGACTCCTTCTACGAGCAGTACTTC. Protein translation: CASSLGNRDSFYEQYF.